A selection of T cell receptor beta chains follows, all from one sample in a study of control samples from healthy donors and cancer patients. The protocol was immunoSEQ multiplex PCR, while the TCRdb copy is restricted to in-frame clones and leaves out a portion. Of almost 90,000 clones detected, roughly 86% appear once; the ten largest clones hold 20% to 25%. Material for sequencing was blood. Every receptor here comes from a man younger than 40 in good health. Both conserved end residues are part of each CDR3. The D gene is left open where the match is weak. A clone size is listed for some rows: how often the clone was seen (once, few, many), or a class if it is expanded.

abundance: -
j_gene: TRBJ1-2
v_gene: TRBV2
d_gene: TRBD1
CDR3nt: TGTGCCAGCAGAGGCGGACAGGGGATGGGGGGCTACACCTTC
CDR3aa: CASRGGQGMGGYTF

abundance: -
j_gene: TRBJ2-2
v_gene: TRBV19
d_gene: TRBD1
CDR3nt: TGTGCCAGTAGTGTAATACAGGGGGCGAACACCGGGGAGCTGTTTTTT
CDR3aa: CASSVIQGANTGELFF

abundance: -
j_gene: TRBJ2-5
v_gene: TRBV7-9
d_gene: TRBD1
CDR3nt: TGTGCCAGCAGCTCACTCTTCACGGGACAGGGGGAAACAGGCACGGACTTC
CDR3aa: CASSSLFTGQGETGTDF

abundance: -
j_gene: TRBJ2-1
v_gene: TRBV5-7
d_gene: TRBD2
CDR3nt: TGTGCCAGCAGCTTTGGGCGGGGGAGCTCCTACAATGAGCAGTTCTTC
CDR3aa: CASSFGRGSSYNEQFF

abundance: -
j_gene: TRBJ2-5
v_gene: TRBV6-2/TRBV6-3
d_gene: TRBD2
CDR3nt: TGTGCCAGCAGTAAAGCGGGGGCCGGGGAAGAGACCCAGTACTTC
CDR3aa: CASSKAGAGEETQYF

abundance: -
j_gene: TRBJ2-5
v_gene: TRBV7-7
d_gene: -
CDR3nt: TGTGCCAGCAGCCCCGATGCGACCCTGAGAGAAGAGACCCAGTACTTC
CDR3aa: CASSPDATLREETQYF

abundance: -
j_gene: TRBJ1-4
v_gene: TRBV7-9
d_gene: TRBD1
CDR3nt: TGTGCCAGCAGCCCCCGGGACAGTAGTAATGAAAAACTGTTTTTT
CDR3aa: CASSPRDSSNEKLFF

abundance: -
j_gene: TRBJ2-1
v_gene: TRBV7-7
d_gene: -
CDR3nt: TGTGCTAGCAGGGGAGTGTGCCAGCGTTACAATGAGCAGTTCTTC
CDR3aa: CASRGVCQRYNEQFF

abundance: -
j_gene: TRBJ1-2
v_gene: TRBV5-4
d_gene: -
CDR3nt: TGTGCCAGCAGTCGGGGGGCAGCTTATGGCTACACCTTC
CDR3aa: CASSRGAAYGYTF

abundance: -
j_gene: TRBJ1-5
v_gene: TRBV5-8
d_gene: -
CDR3nt: TGTGCCAGCAGCTTGGTTGCTTCTAATCAGCCCCAGCATTTT
CDR3aa: CASSLVASNQPQHF

abundance: -
j_gene: TRBJ2-1
v_gene: TRBV7-2
d_gene: TRBD2
CDR3nt: TGTGCCAGCAGACCCCAAGGACTAGCGGGGTACAATGAGCAGTTCTTC
CDR3aa: CASRPQGLAGYNEQFF

abundance: -
j_gene: TRBJ2-5
v_gene: TRBV10-1
d_gene: -
CDR3nt: TGCGCCAGCAGTCCGTCTAGGGTCACCGAGACCCAGTACTTC
CDR3aa: CASSPSRVTETQYF

abundance: -
j_gene: TRBJ2-1
v_gene: TRBV11-2
d_gene: -
CDR3nt: TGTGCCAGCAGCTTGGCGTTCCGGTCGGGCGGCAATGAGCAGTTCTTC
CDR3aa: CASSLAFRSGGNEQFF

abundance: -
j_gene: TRBJ1-4
v_gene: TRBV7-9
d_gene: -
CDR3nt: TGTGCCAGCAGCTTAGTATCCACTTATGAAAAACTGTTTTTT
CDR3aa: CASSLVSTYEKLFF

abundance: -
j_gene: TRBJ1-1
v_gene: TRBV5-6
d_gene: -
CDR3nt: TGTGCCAGCAGCTTCTACAGGGAAATGAACACTGAAGCTTTCTTT
CDR3aa: CASSFYREMNTEAFF

abundance: -
j_gene: TRBJ1-1
v_gene: TRBV2
d_gene: -
CDR3nt: TGTGCCAGCAGAGCCCAGGGTGGCACTGAAGCTTTCTTT
CDR3aa: CASRAQGGTEAFF

abundance: few
j_gene: TRBJ1-2
v_gene: TRBV2
d_gene: -
CDR3nt: TGTGCCAGCAGTGATGGGGGTGGCTACACCTTC
CDR3aa: CASSDGGGYTF

abundance: -
j_gene: TRBJ2-2
v_gene: TRBV5-5
d_gene: -
CDR3nt: TGTGCCAGCAGCTTGCAATCAGGGAACACCGGGGAGCTGTTTTTT
CDR3aa: CASSLQSGNTGELFF

abundance: -
j_gene: TRBJ1-2
v_gene: TRBV7-9
d_gene: -
CDR3nt: TGTGCCAGCAGCTTGTATCCTAACTATGGCTACACCTTC
CDR3aa: CASSLYPNYGYTF

abundance: -
j_gene: TRBJ1-2
v_gene: TRBV9
d_gene: -
CDR3nt: TGTGCCAGCAGCGCACCGGCTCAGGGGACCCCTAACTATGGCTACACCTTC
CDR3aa: CASSAPAQGTPNYGYTF

abundance: -
j_gene: TRBJ1-2
v_gene: TRBV5-1
d_gene: -
CDR3nt: TGCGCCAGCAGCTTGGGGGCAGGGGTCTCCTATGGCTACACCTTC
CDR3aa: CASSLGAGVSYGYTF

abundance: -
j_gene: TRBJ2-3
v_gene: TRBV27
d_gene: TRBD2
CDR3nt: TGTGCCAGCGGGTTCGGGGGACTAGGGGGGAGCACAGATACGCAGTATTTT
CDR3aa: CASGFGGLGGSTDTQYF

abundance: -
j_gene: TRBJ2-5
v_gene: TRBV2
d_gene: TRBD2
CDR3nt: TGTGCCAGCACTAACCTAGCGGGGGTAGAGACCCAGTACTTC
CDR3aa: CASTNLAGVETQYF

abundance: -
j_gene: TRBJ1-1
v_gene: TRBV5-6
d_gene: -
CDR3nt: TGTGCCAGCAGCTTGGCCGGAGGAATTTATAACACTGAAGCTTTCTTT
CDR3aa: CASSLAGGIYNTEAFF

abundance: -
j_gene: TRBJ1-1
v_gene: TRBV5-4
d_gene: TRBD1
CDR3nt: TGTGCCAGCCTAGACAGGGCCATGAACACTGAAGCTTTCTTT
CDR3aa: CASLDRAMNTEAFF

abundance: -
j_gene: TRBJ2-3
v_gene: TRBV9
d_gene: -
CDR3nt: TGTGCCACCGGAAGGGGGGATCGGGTCGCAGATACGCAGTATTTT
CDR3aa: CATGRGDRVADTQYF

abundance: -
j_gene: TRBJ1-1
v_gene: TRBV18
d_gene: -
CDR3nt: TGTGCCAGCTCACCAAAGGAACAGGGTGGGCCTGAAGCTTTCTTT
CDR3aa: CASSPKEQGGPEAFF

abundance: -
j_gene: TRBJ2-3
v_gene: TRBV5-4
d_gene: TRBD2
CDR3nt: TGTGCCACCCGGCAGGGCGCCTCCCCTAGCGGGGGGACAGATACGCAGTATTTT
CDR3aa: CATRQGASPSGGTDTQYF

abundance: -
j_gene: TRBJ2-3
v_gene: TRBV5-1
d_gene: -
CDR3nt: TGCGCCAGCAGCTCGGGACGGAACACAGATACGCAGTATTTT
CDR3aa: CASSSGRNTDTQYF

abundance: -
j_gene: TRBJ2-3
v_gene: TRBV3-1/TRBV3-2
d_gene: -
CDR3nt: TGTGCCAGCAGCTCAAAAGCAGATACGCAGTATTTT
CDR3aa: CASSSKADTQYF

abundance: -
j_gene: TRBJ1-3
v_gene: TRBV19
d_gene: -
CDR3nt: TGTGCCAGTAGTTGGTCGACAGGTGCTGGAAACACCATATATTTT
CDR3aa: CASSWSTGAGNTIYF

abundance: -
j_gene: TRBJ2-1
v_gene: TRBV7-8
d_gene: TRBD1
CDR3nt: TGTGCCAGCAGCCTAGGACAGGGGGCGATCGATGAGCAGTTCTTC
CDR3aa: CASSLGQGAIDEQFF

abundance: -
j_gene: TRBJ1-6
v_gene: TRBV27
d_gene: -
CDR3nt: TGTGCCAGCAGTTTAGACAGGATTAATTCACCCCTCCACTTT
CDR3aa: CASSLDRINSPLHF

abundance: once
j_gene: TRBJ2-5
v_gene: TRBV6-5
d_gene: -
CDR3nt: TGTGCCAGCAGTTACTCCGGGTCCCAAGAGACCCAGTACTTC
CDR3aa: CASSYSGSQETQYF

abundance: -
j_gene: TRBJ1-2
v_gene: TRBV28
d_gene: -
CDR3nt: TGTGCCAGCAGGGGGGGGCGAGATGGCTACACCTTC
CDR3aa: CASRGGRDGYTF

abundance: -
j_gene: TRBJ1-5
v_gene: TRBV10-3
d_gene: -
CDR3nt: TGTGCCATCAGTGAAGGGGGGTCCAGCAATCAGCCCCAGCATTTT
CDR3aa: CAISEGGSSNQPQHF

abundance: -
j_gene: TRBJ1-2
v_gene: TRBV7-2
d_gene: -
CDR3nt: TGTGCCAGCAGCTCCGTGGGGGACTTCTACTATGGCTACACCTTC
CDR3aa: CASSSVGDFYYGYTF

abundance: -
j_gene: TRBJ1-1
v_gene: TRBV9
d_gene: -
CDR3nt: TGTGCCAGCAAAGGGAACACTGAAGCTTTCTTT
CDR3aa: CASKGNTEAFF

abundance: few
j_gene: TRBJ1-2
v_gene: TRBV3-1/TRBV3-2
d_gene: -
CDR3nt: TGTGCCAGCAGCCAAGATCAAGCACGGACAGCCCTCTATGGCTACACCTTC
CDR3aa: CASSQDQARTALYGYTF

abundance: -
j_gene: TRBJ2-5
v_gene: TRBV4-1
d_gene: TRBD2
CDR3nt: TGCGCCAGCAGCCAGATTAGGACGGGGGGGCAAGAGACCCAGTACTTC
CDR3aa: CASSQIRTGGQETQYF